This entry lists 17 T cell receptor beta chains sequenced from one sample in a study of post-analysis software for immune sequencing data. The study's findings and limits: Controls had lower frequencies than patients of about 5 TRBV segments, which included TRBV5-6, TRBV5-1 and TRBV20-1.

Antigens of these TCRs are unknown. TCR beta cDNA libraries included unique molecular identifiers. TCRdb called the PCR reads again in MiXCR, with one record for every CDR3 protein. Here the sample spans more than 450,000 distinct CDR3 sequences, roughly 45% being singletons. Input material: blood. The receptors originated from a girl between 5 and 17 years old with multiple sclerosis.

This clonotype appeared a few times. The chain combines TRBV9 with TRBJ1-2, with TRBD1 as a possible D gene (5 bases). V was clipped by 0 bases and J by 1 base, with 10 bases between them. This CDR3 is built from 15 residues. The germline gives CDR1 SGDLS, CDR2 YYNGEE. The CDR3 protein is CASSVADKNNYGYTF. CDR3 sequence (DNA): TGTGCCAGCAGCGTAGCGGACAAAAATAACTATGGCTACACCTTC.

This clonotype turned up a few times. The chain has TRBV11-2 and TRBJ1-6, with D unresolved. Trimming pared 1 base from V and 7 bases from J, leaving 5 bases between. From germline, CDR1 is SGHAT and CDR2 FQNNGV. The CDR3 contains 13 residues. The CDR3 loop is CASSLVTNSPLHF. The CDR3 coding sequence is TGTGCCAGCAGCTTAGTGACCAATTCACCCCTCCACTTT.

The sample holds one count of this clonotype. This sequence joins TRBV7-2 and TRBJ1-2; 11 bases line up with TRBD1. The CDR3 has 16 residues. Germline V gene lookup returns CDR1 SGHTA and CDR2 FQGNSA. The ends lost 2 bases at V and 3 bases at J; junction bases unmatched: 5. The CDR3 DNA is TGTGCCAGCAGCTTATCTATGGGACAGGGGGACTATGGCTACACCTTC. This encodes CASSLSMGQGDYGYTF.

The rearrangement links TRBV3-1 to TRBJ1-2; tentatively, D is TRBD1 (5 bases). CDR1 LGHDT and CDR2 YNNKEL come from the germline V gene (reference sequence). Trimming removed 2 bases from V and 2 bases from J, with 9 bases in between. The CDR3 totals 14 residues. CDR3 nucleotides: TGTGCCAGCAGCCAACGAGGGGTAAACTATGGCTACACCTTC. Protein product: CASSQRGVNYGYTF.

At least ten counts were recorded for this clonotype. The CDR3 loop is CASSPGGTRETQYF. The CDR3 region has the DNA TGTGCCAGCAGCCCGGGGGGAACTCGGGAGACCCAGTACTTC. The genes are TRBV11-1 and TRBJ2-5; 7 nucleotides line up with TRBD2. V trimming: 5 bases; J trimming: 5 bases; junction bases outside the gene matches: 8. The CDR3 length is 14 residues. Germline CDR1 SGHAT, CDR2 FQDESV (reference sequence).

This chain joins TRBV21-1 and TRBJ1-5; the D call TRBD1 from the table was never checked on the DNA. TRBV21-1 corresponds to a pseudogene. The CDR3 sequence is 16 residues long. CDR3 coding DNA: TGTGCCAGCACCAAGACCGGGACAGCCCCCCGACTGCCCCAGCATTTT. This codes for CASTKTGTAPRLPQHF.

Details on this clonotype: Likely a read error: the CDR3 ends without its conserved phenylalanine or tryptophan. The chain joins TRBV12-3 or TRBV12-4 to TRBJ2-5; 8 bases agree with TRBD2. The CDR3 loop spans 14 amino acids. With 5 bases clipped from V and 1 base from J, the junction kept 3 bases outside the gene matches. CDR3 DNA: TGTGCCAGCAGTCGCCGGGGGGGCCAAGAGACCCAGTACATC. Its protein product is CASSRRGGQETQYI.

CDR3 bases: TGTGCCAGCAGGGTACGGGACGCAGGAGGGGGTGGTGGCTCTGGGGCCAACGTCCTGACTTTC. Its translation is CASRVRDAGGGGGSGANVLTF. The chain employs TRBV6-1 and TRBJ2-6, with D possibly being TRBD1 or TRBD2 (6 bases each). This CDR3 contains 21 residues. V lost 6 bases and J lost 0, with 27 bases in between. The germline V gene has CDR1 MNHNS and CDR2 SASEGT.

V and J are TRBV7-9 and TRBJ2-7; weak D call: TRBD2 (6 bases). The DNA matches TRBJ2-5 better at its end, which makes the J call doubtful. Germline CDR1 is SEHNR and CDR2 is FQNEAQ (reference sequence). The CDR3 contains 14 residues. CDR3 nucleotide sequence: TGTGCCAGCAGAGGCGGGGCGACGGAAGAGACCCAGTACTTC. Protein product: CASRGGATEETQYF.

This clonotype has just a few counts. The chain recombines TRBV3-1 with TRBJ2-6; 8 bases fit TRBD2. Germline lookup yields CDR1 LGHDT and CDR2 YNNKEL (reference sequence). V was pared by 7 bases and J by 0 bases, with 11 bases of the junction left unmatched. The length of the CDR3 is 18 residues. The CDR3 DNA reads TGTGCCAGCACCTCCGTCGGTAGCGGGGACTCTGGGGCCAACGTCCTGACTTTC. This sequence encodes CASTSVGSGDSGANVLTF.

There are a few counts of this clonotype. The V gene is TRBV10-2, the J gene TRBJ2-1, with TRBD2 matching 12 bases. V shed 3 bases, J shed 9 bases, and the junction held 3 bases outside the gene matches. CDR1 and CDR2 from the germline V gene are WSHSY and SAAADI. The CDR3 spans 14 residues. DNA of the CDR3: TGCGCCAGCAGTGAACTAGCGGGAGGTGGTGAGCAGTTCTTC. The encoded protein is CASSELAGGGEQFF.

CDR3 sequence reads: CAIYEGGNYGYTF. CDR3 coding DNA: TGTGCCATCTACGAGGGGGGAAACTATGGCTACACCTTC. The gene calls are TRBV10-3 and TRBJ1-2; a possible D gene is TRBD1 (6 bases). This CDR3 region has 13 residues. Trimming shortened V by 8 bases and J by 2 bases, and 12 bases separated the two germline ends. CDR1 is ENHRY, CDR2 SYGVKD, per germline.

This chain connects TRBV29-1 to TRBJ2-5; D perhaps matches TRBD1 (7 bases). CDR1 and CDR2 (germline): SQVTM, ANQGSEA. The ends were cut back, 1 base at V and 1 base at J, with 13 bases in the middle. The CDR3 consists of 15 residues. CDR3 nucleotides: TGCAGCGTTGAAGGGGGCAGGGGGGCCCAAGAGACCCAGTACTTC. This encodes CSVEGGRGAQETQYF.

This clonotype was counted only a few times. The chain joins TRBV29-1 to TRBJ1-1; D not certain. This CDR3 has 16 residues. Germline CDR1 is SQVTM and CDR2 is ANQGSEA. The V end was cut by 4 bases, the J end by 11 bases, with 29 bases between. The CDR3 DNA sequence: TGCAGCGTTGGTTATCGGTTGAGGAACCCAGAACAAGGGGCTTTCTTT. Residues: CSVGYRLRNPEQGAFF. The full variable domain, completed using reference TRBV29-1 and TRBJ1-1, is SAVISQKPSRDICQRGTSLTIQCQVDSQVTMMFWYRQQPGQSLTLIATANQGSEATYESGFVIDKFPISRPNLTFSTLTVSNMSPEDSSIYLCSVGYRLRNPEQGAFFGQGTRLTVV.

The rearrangement uses TRBV20-1 and TRBJ1-2; D is uncertain. V lost 0 bases, J lost 3 bases, and 14 bases lay in between. The CDR3 is 15 residues long. Germline lookup yields CDR1 DFQATT and CDR2 SNEGSKA (reference sequence). CDR3 region: CSAREPVGLDYGYTF. The CDR3 region has the DNA TGCAGTGCTAGAGAGCCGGTTGGGCTGGACTATGGCTACACCTTC.

This clonotype came up a few times. The chain employs TRBV5-1 and TRBJ1-6, with TRBD1 identical over 8 bases. The V gene's germline CDR1 is SGHRS and CDR2 YFSETQ. Trimming removed 2 bases from V and 7 bases from J; junction bases left unmatched: 5. The CDR3 runs 15 residues. The CDR3 DNA follows: TGCGCCAGCAGCTTTACTGACAGGGGCAATTCACCCCTCCACTTT. Translating gives CASSFTDRGNSPLHF.

This rearrangement joins TRBV12-3 or TRBV12-4 to TRBJ1-1, with unresolved D. This CDR3 has 12 residues. V lost 3 bases and J 3 bases, leaving 5 bases between the germline ends. The CDR3 here is CASSFIHTEAFF. The CDR3 DNA follows: TGTGCCAGCAGTTTTATTCACACTGAAGCTTTCTTT.